These 17 T cell receptor beta chains were sequenced from one sample in a study of regulatory T cells in long-lasting Graves disease. The time point was: newly diagnosed GD, antithyroid drugs for less than 3 months. PBMC RNA served as the TCR library source. Investigators prepared the TCR beta libraries by applying iRepertoire HTBI primers and Arm-PCR of CDR3 regions. TCRdb re-called the multiplex PCR reads through MiXCR, storing one row per CDR3 protein. The repertoire holds about 300,000 distinct CDR3 sequences, with over 15% as singletons. Specimen: peripheral blood mononuclear cells (PBMCs), collected at new diagnosis, from a patient treated with antithyroid drugs. Receptors originate from a female donor with Graves disease.

The CDR3 region has the DNA TGTGCCAGCAGTTTAGTGGGGGGGTCAGGGATCTCCTACGAGCAGTACTTC. This gives the protein CASSLVGGSGISYEQYF. The chain carries TRBV28 and TRBJ2-7, with 7 bases that match TRBD2. Germline loops: CDR1 MDHEN, CDR2 SYDVKM. V was clipped by 2 bases and J by 0 bases; unmatched bases: 10. The CDR3 contains 17 residues.

This clonotype has ten or more counts. The rearrangement links TRBV28 to TRBJ1-1, with D possibly being TRBD1 (6 bases). Trimming cost V 8 bases and J 1 base, with 11 bases left between them. The CDR3 is made up of 13 amino acids. Germline CDR1 and CDR2: MDHEN and SYDVKM. The CDR3, as DNA: TGTGCCAGCGAAGGGACACCGAACACTGAAGCTTTCTTT. Protein sequence: CASEGTPNTEAFF.

The chain recombines TRBV20-1 with TRBJ2-5; 10 nucleotides match TRBD1. V dropped 5 bases and J dropped 5; count of bases not matched to a gene: 8. The CDR3 extends over 14 amino acids. CDR1 is DFQATT, CDR2 SNEGSKA, per germline (reference sequence). CDR3 sequence (DNA): TGCAGTGCTGCCCCGGGACAGGGGTTGGAGACCCAGTACTTC. It specifies CSAAPGQGLETQYF.

V usage is TRBV10-2 and J usage is TRBJ1-1; the D is unclear. Germline values: CDR1 WSHSY, CDR2 SAAADI. The CDR3 loop spans 11 amino acids. Trimming took off 0 bases at V and 8 bases at J, with 4 bases between the two ends. This chain's CDR3 is CASSESREAFF. In DNA form, the CDR3 reads TGCGCCAGCAGTGAGTCCCGGGAAGCTTTCTTT.

Points on this clonotype: A read error is likely here: a far larger clone is one base away. The V and J genes are TRBV15 and TRBJ2-1, with a possible D match to TRBD1 (5 bases). The length of the CDR3 is 12 residues. Trimming removed 4 bases from V and 4 bases from J, with 5 bases in between. Germline V CDR1 and CDR2: LNHNV, YYDKDF (reference sequence). The CDR3 spells CATSKGYNEQFF. CDR3 in DNA: TGTGCCACCAGCAAGGGGTACAATGAGCAGTTCTTC.

This clonotype was observed at least ten times. The chain joins TRBV12-3 or TRBV12-4 to TRBJ2-4; 10 bases are shared with TRBD2. Trimming took 6 bases from V and 12 from J; bases not matched to a gene: 11. The CDR3 contains 14 residues. The CDR3 spells CASSRPLAGVDQYF. CDR3 nucleotide sequence: TGTGCCAGCAGCCGCCCTCTAGCGGGAGTAGATCAGTACTTC.

This clonotype was counted at least ten times. The chain links TRBV20-1 to TRBJ2-5; a weak D match, TRBD2 (6 bases). The germline CDR1 and CDR2 sequences are DFQATT and SNEGSKA (reference sequence). V was trimmed by 3 bases and J by 5 bases, leaving 28 bases between them. The CDR3 is 18 amino acids. The CDR3 DNA reads TGCAGTGCTAGGCCTCCCGGTGGGCGGGAACTCTCGCTGGAGACCCAGTACTTC. Protein product: CSARPPGGRELSLETQYF.

This clonotype came up a few times. The V and J genes are TRBV28 and TRBJ2-7, with D uncertain. V was clipped by 6 bases and J by 2 bases, with 23 bases between them. The CDR3 is 17 residues long. Germline lookup yields CDR1 MDHEN and CDR2 SYDVKM. CDR3 amino acids: CASRELQLRLGTYEQYF. The DNA for the CDR3 is TGTGCCAGCAGGGAACTACAGCTCAGACTTGGTACCTACGAGCAGTACTTC.

This clonotype appeared a few times. J is TRBJ1-3 and V is TRBV12-5, with D tentatively TRBD1 (5 bases). The germline CDR1 and CDR2 sequences are LGHNT and FRNRAP. The ends were cut back, 1 base at V and 0 bases at J, with 25 bases in the middle. CDR3 length equals 21 residues. The CDR3 bases are TGTGCTAGTGGTTTGGCAGTCGGGGACGGTATTTTCCAGAGCTCTGGAAACACCATATATTTT. It yields the protein CASGLAVGDGIFQSSGNTIYF. The whole variable domain, remainder taken from reference TRBV12-5 and TRBJ1-3, is DARVTQTPRHKVTEMGQEVTMRCQPILGHNTVFWYRQTMMQGLELLAYFRNRAPLDDSGMPKDRFSAEMPDATLATLKIQPSEPRDSAVYFCASGLAVGDGIFQSSGNTIYFGEGSWLTVV.

About this clonotype: One base away lies a much larger clone, so this may be a sequencing read error. The chain uses TRBV11-3 and TRBJ1-5; D is unresolved. The CDR3 length is 12 residues. CDR1 and CDR2 (germline): SGHNT, YENEEA. The DNA for the CDR3 is TGTGCCAGCAGCCACGGCAATCAGTCCCAGCATTTT. The encoded protein is CASSHGNQSQHF. The whole variable domain, remainder taken from reference TRBV11-3 and TRBJ1-5, is EAGVVQSPRYKIIEKKQPVAFWCNPISGHNTLYWYLQNLGQGPELLIRYENEEAVDDSQLPKDRFSAERLKGVDSTLKIQPAELGDSAVYLCASSHGNQSQHFGDGTRLSIL.

The V gene is TRBV29-1, the J gene TRBJ2-3; 9 bases fit TRBD2. This CDR3 region has 15 residues. After removal of 7 bases from V and 4 bases from J, the junction contained 12 bases not matched to a gene. Germline V CDR1 and CDR2: SQVTM, ANQGSEA. The CDR3 DNA reads as TGCAGCGCCCTTGGGACTAGCCCTAGCCCAGATACGCAGTATTTT. Translation gives CSALGTSPSPDTQYF.

A remark on this clonotype: A read error is possible here, since a much larger clone lies one base away. The rearrangement uses TRBV20-1 and TRBJ1-2; D possibly corresponds to TRBD1 (5 bases). V shed 7 bases and J shed 5 bases, with 17 bases lying between them. The V gene's germline CDR1 is DFQATT and CDR2 SNEGSKA (reference sequence). The CDR3 extends over 13 amino acids. The CDR3 DNA sequence: TGCAGTGTCCCTGAGGGGTCCCTATATGGCTACACCTTC. Its protein is CSVPEGSLYGYTF.

The chain is built from TRBV5-6 and TRBJ1-3; tentative D call: TRBD1 (5 bases). V lost 7 bases, J lost 0 bases, and 14 bases lay in between. CDR3 length equals 15 residues. Germline values: CDR1 SGHDT, CDR2 YYEEEE. CDR3 nucleotide sequence: TGTGCCAGCGGAAGGGACCTGAACTCTGGAAACACCATATATTTT. Protein product: CASGRDLNSGNTIYF.

At least ten counts were recorded for this clonotype. The V and J genes are TRBV28 and TRBJ2-1; D remains ambiguous. CDR3 length: 12 residues. CDR1 is MDHEN, CDR2 SYDVKM, per germline. Trimming cost V 6 bases and J 8 bases, with 11 bases left between them. Written as DNA, the CDR3 is TGTGCCAGCAGCTACAAACTTGATGAGCAGTTCTTC. Translation: CASSYKLDEQFF.

The chain is built from TRBV30 and TRBJ2-1; D remains ambiguous. The CDR3 spans 15 residues. Germline V gene lookup returns CDR1 GTSNPN and CDR2 SVGIG (reference sequence). V was trimmed by 8 bases and J by 0 bases, leaving 17 bases between them. CDR3: CARNRGGSSYNEQFF. The CDR3 DNA is TGTGCCAGGAACCGCGGTGGAAGCTCCTACAATGAGCAGTTCTTC.

The chain is built from TRBV25-1 and TRBJ2-7; D not certain. The V gene lost 7 bases and the J gene lost 7 bases, with 14 bases spanning the gap. The CDR3 loop spans 12 amino acids. Germline V CDR1 and CDR2: MGHDK, SYGVNS. The CDR3: CASTNPLGEQYF. Here the CDR3 DNA reads TGTGCCAGCACCAACCCTCTGGGAGAGCAGTACTTC.

This clonotype was seen more than once but under ten times. The chain employs TRBV3-1 and TRBJ2-1; D is unclear. Germline V gene sequence: CDR1 LGHDT, CDR2 YNNKEL (reference sequence). This CDR3 comprises 15 residues. V was pared by 2 bases and J by 0 bases, with 8 bases between. CDR3 sequence (DNA): TGTGCCAGCAGCCAACCAAGAGACTCCTACAATGAGCAGTTCTTC. As protein: CASSQPRDSYNEQFF.